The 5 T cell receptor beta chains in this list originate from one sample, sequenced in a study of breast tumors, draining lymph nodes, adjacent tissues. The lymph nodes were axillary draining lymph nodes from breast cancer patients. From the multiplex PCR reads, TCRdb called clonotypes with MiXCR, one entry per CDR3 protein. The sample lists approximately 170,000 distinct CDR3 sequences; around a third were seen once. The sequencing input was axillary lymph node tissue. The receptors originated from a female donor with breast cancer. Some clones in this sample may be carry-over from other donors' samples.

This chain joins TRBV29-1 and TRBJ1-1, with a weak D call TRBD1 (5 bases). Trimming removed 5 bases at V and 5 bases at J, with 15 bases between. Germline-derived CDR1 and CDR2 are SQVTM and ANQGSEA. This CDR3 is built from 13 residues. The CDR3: CSVYSWGKTEAFF. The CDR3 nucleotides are TGCAGCGTTTACTCCTGGGGGAAAACTGAAGCTTTCTTT.

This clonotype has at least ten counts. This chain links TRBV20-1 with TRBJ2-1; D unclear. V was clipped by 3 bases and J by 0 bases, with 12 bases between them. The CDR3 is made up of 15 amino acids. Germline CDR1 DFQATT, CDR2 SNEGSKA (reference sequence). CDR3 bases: TGCAGTGCTAGGACGACTTTTAGCTCCTACAATGAGCAGTTCTTC. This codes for CSARTTFSSYNEQFF.

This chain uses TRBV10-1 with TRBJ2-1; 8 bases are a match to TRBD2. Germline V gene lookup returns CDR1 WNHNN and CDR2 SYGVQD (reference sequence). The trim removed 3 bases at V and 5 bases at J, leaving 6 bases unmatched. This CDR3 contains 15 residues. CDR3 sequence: CASSDVSGADNEQFF. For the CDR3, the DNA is TGCGCCAGCAGTGATGTTAGCGGGGCGGACAATGAGCAGTTCTTC.

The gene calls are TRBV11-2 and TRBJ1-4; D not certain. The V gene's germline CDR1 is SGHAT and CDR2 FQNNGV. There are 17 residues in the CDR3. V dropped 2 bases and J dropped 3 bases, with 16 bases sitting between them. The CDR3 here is CASSLRLLGKANEKLFF. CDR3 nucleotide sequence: TGTGCCAGCAGCTTACGGTTGCTGGGGAAGGCTAATGAAAAACTGTTTTTT.

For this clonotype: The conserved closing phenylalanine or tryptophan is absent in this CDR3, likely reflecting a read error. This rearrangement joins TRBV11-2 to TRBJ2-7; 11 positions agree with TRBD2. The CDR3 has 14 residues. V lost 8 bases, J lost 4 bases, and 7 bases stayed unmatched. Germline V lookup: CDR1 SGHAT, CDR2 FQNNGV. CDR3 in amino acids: CASLPGLAAYEQYL. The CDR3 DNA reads TGTGCCAGCCTACCGGGACTAGCGGCATACGAGCAGTACCTC.